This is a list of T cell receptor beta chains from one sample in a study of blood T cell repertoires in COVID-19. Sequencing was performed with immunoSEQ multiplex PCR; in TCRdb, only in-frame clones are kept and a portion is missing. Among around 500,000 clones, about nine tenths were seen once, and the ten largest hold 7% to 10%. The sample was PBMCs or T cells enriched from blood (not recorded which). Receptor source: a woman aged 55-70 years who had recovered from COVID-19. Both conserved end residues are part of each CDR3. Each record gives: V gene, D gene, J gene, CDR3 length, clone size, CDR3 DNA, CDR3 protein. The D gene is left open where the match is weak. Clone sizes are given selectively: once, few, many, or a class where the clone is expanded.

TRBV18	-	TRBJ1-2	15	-	TGTGCCAGCTCACCCCGACAGGAAGCTAACTATGGCTACACCTTC	CASSPRQEANYGYTF
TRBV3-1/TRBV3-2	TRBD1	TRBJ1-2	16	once	TGTGCCAGCAGCCAAGAGGGGACAGGGCCGTCCTATGGCTACACCTTC	CASSQEGTGPSYGYTF
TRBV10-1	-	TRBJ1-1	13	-	TGCGCCAGCAGTGCAGGGATGAACACTGAAGCTTTCTTT	CASSAGMNTEAFF
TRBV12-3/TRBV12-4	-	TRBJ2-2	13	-	TGTGCCAGCACCAGGGGTGGATCCGGGGAGCTGTTTTTT	CASTRGGSGELFF
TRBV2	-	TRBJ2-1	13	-	TGTGCCAGCAGTGAAGCTAAAGGACTGGAGCAGTTCTTC	CASSEAKGLEQFF
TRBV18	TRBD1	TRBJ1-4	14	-	TGTGCCAGCTCACCGGGACAGGGAGGTGAAAAACTGTTTTTT	CASSPGQGGEKLFF
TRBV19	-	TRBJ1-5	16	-	TGTGCCAGTAGTATCTCTGGGCCTTATAGCAATCAGCCCCAGCATTTT	CASSISGPYSNQPQHF
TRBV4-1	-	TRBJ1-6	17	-	TGCGCCAGCAGCCAAGCCAGGGTGAGCTCCTATAATTCACCCCTCCACTTT	CASSQARVSSYNSPLHF
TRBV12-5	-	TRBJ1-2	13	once	TGTGCTAGTGGTCGCCCCGGGGGGGCGGGCTACACCTTC	CASGRPGGAGYTF
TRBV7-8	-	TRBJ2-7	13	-	TGTGCCAGCAGCTTAGCTGCGTTGTACGAGCAGTACTTC	CASSLAALYEQYF
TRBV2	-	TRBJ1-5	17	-	TGTGCCAGCAGTGAAGTCGGGGGACGGACCCCAAATCAGCCCCAGCATTTT	CASSEVGGRTPNQPQHF
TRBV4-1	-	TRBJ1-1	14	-	TGCGCCAGCAGCCAAGTGGTCAGGGACACTGAAGCTTTCTTT	CASSQVVRDTEAFF
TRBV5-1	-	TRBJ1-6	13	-	TGCGCCAGCAGCTTGGGGCGGGGTTCACCCCTCCACTTT	CASSLGRGSPLHF
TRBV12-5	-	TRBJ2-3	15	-	TGTGCTAGTGGTTTCCCTTCGGGGGGCGCTTGGTCGCAGTATTTT	CASGFPSGGAWSQYF
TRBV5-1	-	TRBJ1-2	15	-	TGCGCCAGCAGCTTCCTTCCGGGGACTAACTATGGCTACACCTTC	CASSFLPGTNYGYTF
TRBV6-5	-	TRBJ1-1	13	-	TGTGCCAGCAGAGGACAGCCAAACACTGAAGCTTTCTTT	CASRGQPNTEAFF
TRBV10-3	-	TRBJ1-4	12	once	TGTGCCATCAGCGAGGGCCTTGAAAAACTGTTTTTT	CAISEGLEKLFF
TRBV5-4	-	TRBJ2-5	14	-	TGTGCCAGCAGCCGCGATGTCCAGGGTGAGACCCAGTACTTC	CASSRDVQGETQYF
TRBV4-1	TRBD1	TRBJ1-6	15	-	TGCGCCAGCAAATCCGGGACAGCAAATAATTCACCCCTCCACTTT	CASKSGTANNSPLHF
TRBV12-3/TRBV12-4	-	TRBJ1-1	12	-	TGTGCCAGCAGACTCTTCGCTCGTGAAGCTTTCTTT	CASRLFAREAFF
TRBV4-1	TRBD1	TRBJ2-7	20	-	TGCGCCAGCAGCCAAGAATTGATCGGGACAGGCCCCGTCAGGGACTACGAGCAGTACTTC	CASSQELIGTGPVRDYEQYF
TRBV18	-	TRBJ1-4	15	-	TGTGCCAGCTCCCCGGAGAGAGGCAGTTATGAAAAACTGTTTTTT	CASSPERGSYEKLFF
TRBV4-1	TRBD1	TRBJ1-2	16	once	TGCGCCAGCAGCCGGGAGTCTGGACAGGGAGGTTCGGGCTACACCTTC	CASSRESGQGGSGYTF
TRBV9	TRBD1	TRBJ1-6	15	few	TGTGCCAGCAGCCCGACAGGGGGAAATTATTCACCCCTCCACTTT	CASSPTGGNYSPLHF
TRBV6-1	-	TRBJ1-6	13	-	TGTGCCAGCAGTGAGGGGCCACAATCGATCCTCCACTTT	CASSEGPQSILHF
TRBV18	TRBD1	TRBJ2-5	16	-	TGTGCCAGCTCACCGACCGGGACAGGGTTCCAAGAGACCCAGTACTTC	CASSPTGTGFQETQYF
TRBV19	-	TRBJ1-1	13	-	TGTGCCAGTAGTACTCAGGGGAACACTGAAGCTTTCTTT	CASSTQGNTEAFF
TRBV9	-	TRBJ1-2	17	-	TGTGCCAGCAGCGTAAACCCAGGGTACCCATCTAACTATGGCTACACCTTC	CASSVNPGYPSNYGYTF
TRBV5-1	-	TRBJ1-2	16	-	TGCGCCAGCAGCTTGGGTTTTGGGAGGGAGGACTATGGCTACACCTTC	CASSLGFGREDYGYTF
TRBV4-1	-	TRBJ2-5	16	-	TGCGCCAGCAGCCAAGATCTGGGGCGGATCCAAGAGACCCAGTACTTC	CASSQDLGRIQETQYF
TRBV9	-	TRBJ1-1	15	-	TGTGCCAGCAGCTTACTCGGGACACCGAACACTGAAGCTTTCTTT	CASSLLGTPNTEAFF
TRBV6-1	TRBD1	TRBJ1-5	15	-	TGTGCCAGCAGTGACCCGGGACAGGGGGGCCAGCCCCAGCATTTT	CASSDPGQGGQPQHF
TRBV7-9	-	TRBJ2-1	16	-	TGTGCCAGCAGCTTAGTAGGATGGGAAGGGGGTAATGAGCAGTTCTTC	CASSLVGWEGGNEQFF
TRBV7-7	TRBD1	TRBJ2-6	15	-	TGTGCCAGCAGCTCAGGGGGCGCTGGGGCCAACGTCCTGACTTTC	CASSSGGAGANVLTF
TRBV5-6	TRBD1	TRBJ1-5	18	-	TGTGCCAGCAGCTTGAGTGGGCAGGGGGGCTATAGCAATCAGCCCCAGCATTTT	CASSLSGQGGYSNQPQHF
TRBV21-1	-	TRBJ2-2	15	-	TGTGCCAGCAGGCAGGGTGGGACGAACACCGGGGAGCTGTTTTTT	CASRQGGTNTGELFF